This T cell receptor beta chain is from a study of CD8+ T cells in alopecia areata. At the level of the study: After 6 to 18 months of tofacitinib, follow-up continued 6 months off drug.

CDR1 and CDR2 (germline): SGHRS, YFSETQ. Trimming took 4 bases from V and 7 from J, leaving 12 bases between them. The length of the CDR3 is 14 residues. As the sequencing template, cDNA was produced by extracting RNA and reverse transcribing it. Some clones are missing from TCRdb's copy, which holds only in-frame ones; the method was immunoSEQ multiplex PCR. The sample consists of roughly 130,000 clones, 58% of them appearing once. This clone has a handful of counts. What it binds is not known. Other DNA sequences in this specimen translate into the identical CDR3. Study findings and constraints: Greater clonality was observed in lesional scalp samples, especially alopecia totalis/universalis, versus normal scalp. Tissue-resident alphabeta T cells belonging to normal skin likewise get sequenced within scalp specimens. Mice gave a clearer picture of TCR sharing than patients did, possibly for HLA-related reasons.

The sequences come from CD4+ T cells sorted from blood, collected at week 0. The clonotype was recovered from a human donor with alopecia areata. The chain joins TRBV5-1 to TRBJ1-6; tentative D call: TRBD1 (5 bases). The CDR3 here is CASSPGPGNSPLHF. CDR3 in DNA: TGCGCCAGCAGCCCGGGGCCGGGAAATTCACCCCTCCACTTT.